The sequence of this T cell receptor (beta chain) was determined in a study of shared clonotypes between healthy human individuals. The CDR3 covers 13 residues. Trimming cost V 2 bases and J 9 bases, with 11 bases left between them. Germline CDR1 is SGHAT and CDR2 is FQNNGV. Generated by immunoSEQ multiplex PCR, the TCRdb table keeps only in-frame clones and is missing some. The table lists fewer than 3 million clones, about nine tenths of them singletons. This sequence originates from a man aged 18 to 30 in good health. Some clones in this sample may be carry-over from other donors' samples. This sequence joins TRBV11-2 and TRBJ2-1, with D possibly called TRBD1 or TRBD2 (5 bases each). Sequencing input: naive CD4+ T cells from PBMCs. Subset indicated: CD45RA+ positively selected. CDR3 loop: CASSLSGSSEQFF. Here the CDR3 DNA reads TGTGCCAGCAGCTTATCAGGGAGTAGTGAGCAGTTCTTC.